The 28 T cell receptor beta chains in this list originate from one sample, sequenced in a study of blood T cell repertoires in COVID-19. Assay used: immunoSEQ multiplex PCR; TCRdb lists only in-frame clones, some missing. Counted here are 150,000 to 200,000 clones, about 80% occurring once; the ten biggest clones make up about 8.3%. Sequenced sample: peripheral blood. Receptors originate from a man aged 55 to 69 with acute or convalescent COVID-19.

V is TRBV10-3 and J is TRBJ1-2, with 11 bases that match TRBD1. The CDR3 covers 14 residues. The junction had 5 bases not matched to a gene; V was cut back by 4 bases and J by 7 bases. CDR1 and CDR2 from the germline V gene are ENHRY and SYGVKD. The CDR3 loop is CAISVGQGAFGYTF. The CDR3 bases are TGTGCCATCAGTGTCGGACAGGGGGCCTTTGGCTACACCTTC.

The rearrangement links TRBV19 to TRBJ1-1; 8 bases match TRBD1. Losses at the gene ends were 4 bases for V and 3 bases for J; bases not matched to a gene: 13. CDR1 and CDR2 (germline): LNHDA, SQIVND (reference sequence). CDR3 length equals 17 residues. The CDR3 region has the DNA TGTGCCAGTAGTACCAGAACCCGGGACAGGAAATACACTGAAGCTTTCTTT. This gives the protein CASSTRTRDRKYTEAFF. Together with reference TRBV19 and TRBJ1-1, the CDR3 gives the full variable domain: DGGITQSPKYLFRKEGQNVTLSCEQNLNHDAMYWYRQDPGQGLRLIYYSQIVNDFQKGDIAEGYSVSREKKESFPLTVTSAQKNPTAFYLCASSTRTRDRKYTEAFFGQGTRLTVV.

The chain links TRBV29-1 to TRBJ1-2, with D possibly TRBD1 on 6 matching bases. From germline, CDR1 is SQVTM and CDR2 ANQGSEA. The CDR3 loop spans 12 amino acids. V lost 6 bases to trimming and J lost 2 bases, with 10 bases between them. CDR3 coding DNA: TGCAGCGTCGGACAGACGAACTATGGCTACACCTTC. As protein: CSVGQTNYGYTF.

J is TRBJ2-7 and V is TRBV25-1, with a weak D call TRBD1 (6 bases). V was shortened by 5 bases and J by 3 bases, with 11 bases between the two germline ends. Germline CDR1 and CDR2: MGHDK and SYGVNS. The CDR3 has 13 amino acids. The CDR3 bases are TGTGCCAGCAGTCCGGGACACGGCTACGAGCAGTACTTC. Translation gives CASSPGHGYEQYF.

This clone was seen once. V is TRBV18 and J is TRBJ2-1; D is uncertain. The CDR3 has 14 amino acids. CDR1 KGHSH and CDR2 LQKENI come from the germline V gene. Deletions cut 2 bases from V and 6 bases from J, with 11 bases between. CDR3 residues: CASSPDSGSNEQFF. The DNA for the CDR3 is TGTGCCAGCTCACCAGATTCTGGCTCCAATGAGCAGTTCTTC. Combining the CDR3 with reference TRBV18 and TRBJ2-1 gives the whole variable domain NAGVMQNPRHLVRRRGQEARLRCSPMKGHSHVYWYRQLPEEGLKFMVYLQKENIIDESGMPKERFSAEFPKEGPSILRIQQVVRGDSAAYFCASSPDSGSNEQFFGPGTRLTVL.

The gene calls are TRBV3-1 (or the pseudogene TRBV3-2) and TRBJ1-2; unclear D gene. From germline, CDR1 is LGHDT and CDR2 YNNKEL (reference sequence). This CDR3 contains 14 residues. Trimming took 4 bases from V and 7 from J, leaving 16 bases between them. The CDR3: CASSLGTEVAGYTF. The CDR3 DNA follows: TGTGCCAGCAGCCTGGGTACGGAGGTCGCTGGCTACACCTTC.

This clone has a handful of counts. In DNA, the CDR3 is TGTGCCAGCAGTCGGGACAGGGGCGGTTCACCCCTCCACTTT. Translation: CASSRDRGGSPLHF. The chain is built from TRBV5-6 and TRBJ1-6; 10 bases align to TRBD1. Germline CDR1 and CDR2: SGHDT and YYEEEE. The CDR3 length is 14 residues. V lost 5 bases, J lost 9 bases, and 5 bases stayed unmatched. Complete variable domain (other parts from reference TRBV5-6 and TRBJ1-6): DAGVTQSPTHLIKTRGQQVTLRCSPKSGHDTVSWYQQALGQGPQFIFQYYEEEERQRGNFPDRFSGHQFPNYSSELNVNALLLGDSALYLCASSRDRGGSPLHFGNGTRLTVT.

The genes are TRBV12-3 or TRBV12-4 and TRBJ1-1; D unclear. V lost 6 bases to trimming and J lost 4 bases, with 12 bases between them. CDR3 length: 13 residues. The CDR3 loop reads CASSSRTITEAFF. The CDR3, as DNA: TGTGCCAGCAGCTCTCGGACTATCACTGAAGCTTTCTTT.

CDR3 in amino acids: CASSLRVQETQYF. The CDR3 coding sequence is TGTGCCAGCAGCCTCAGGGTCCAAGAGACCCAGTACTTC. This sequence joins TRBV9 and TRBJ2-5; D is perhaps TRBD1 (5 bases). CDR1 is SGDLS and CDR2 is YYNGEE in the germline V gene. The CDR3 has 13 amino acids. Trimming left V 4 bases short and J 1 base short, with 8 bases between. The whole variable domain, filled in from reference TRBV9 and TRBJ2-5, reads DSGVTQTPKHLITATGQRVTLRCSPRSGDLSVYWYQQSLDQGLQFLIQYYNGEERAKGNILERFSAQQFPDLHSELNLSSLELGDSALYFCASSLRVQETQYFGPGTRLLVL.

The gene calls are TRBV2 and TRBJ2-7; 8 nucleotides line up with TRBD1. Per the germline V gene, CDR1 is SNHLY and CDR2 is FYNNEI. The CDR3 consists of 17 residues. Trimming took 4 bases from V and 0 from J; bases not matched to a gene: 11. CDR3 region: CASSVSRGQASSYEQYF. CDR3 nucleotide sequence: TGTGCCAGCAGTGTGAGTCGGGGACAGGCAAGCTCCTACGAGCAGTACTTC.

The CDR3 DNA follows: TGCGCCAGCAGCCAAGATAGGGGTTGGGAAAAACTGTTTTTT. Protein product: CASSQDRGWEKLFF. The chain uses TRBV4-3 and TRBJ1-4, with TRBD1 as a possible D gene (5 bases). Germline assignment: CDR1 LGHNA and CDR2 YSLEER. V lost 0 bases to trimming and J lost 8 bases, with 10 bases between them. There are 14 residues in the CDR3.

This rearrangement joins TRBV3-1 (or the pseudogene TRBV3-2) to TRBJ2-7; the match to TRBD1 covers 7 bases. With V trimmed by 2 bases and J by 5 bases, 3 bases remained unmatched. Germline-derived CDR1 and CDR2 are LGHDT and YNNKEL (reference sequence). The CDR3 loop spans 13 amino acids. The CDR3 sequence: CASSQRGHHEQYF. The CDR3 nucleotides read TGTGCCAGCAGCCAAAGGGGGCACCACGAGCAGTACTTC.

The chain links TRBV7-2 to TRBJ1-6; D perhaps matches TRBD1 (5 bases). The V and J ends lost 0 bases and 8 bases respectively, with 11 bases between them. The CDR3 is 15 residues long. Looked up from germline, CDR1 is SGHTA and CDR2 is FQGNSA. DNA for the CDR3: TGTGCCAGCAGCTTAGCCCTCGGCAGGGATTCACCCCTCCACTTT. Its translation: CASSLALGRDSPLHF.

The chain combines TRBV6-2 or TRBV6-3 with TRBJ2-7; D might be TRBD1 (8 bases). This CDR3 is 13 amino acids long. Germline V lookup: CDR1 MNHEY, CDR2 SVGEGT. The V end was cut by 5 bases, the J end by 9 bases, with 17 bases between. The CDR3 spells CASSHRGTTWQYF. CDR3 DNA sequence: TGTGCCAGCAGTCACAGGGGGACTACGTGGCAGTACTTC.

The genes are TRBV5-6 and TRBJ2-3; 9 nucleotides agree with TRBD2. Germline V gene lookup returns CDR1 SGHDT and CDR2 YYEEEE. The CDR3 loop spans 14 amino acids. Trimming at V came to 2 bases and at J to 6 bases, leaving 4 bases not matched to a gene. The CDR3 reads CASSFAGGLDTQYF. The CDR3 nucleotides read TGTGCCAGCAGCTTTGCGGGGGGGCTTGATACGCAGTATTTT. Looking up the rest from reference TRBV5-6 and TRBJ2-3 gives the full variable domain: DAGVTQSPTHLIKTRGQQVTLRCSPKSGHDTVSWYQQALGQGPQFIFQYYEEEERQRGNFPDRFSGHQFPNYSSELNVNALLLGDSALYLCASSFAGGLDTQYFGPGTRLTVL.

This chain links TRBV5-1 with TRBJ1-2, with D possibly TRBD1 on 5 matching bases. The ends were cut back, 5 bases at V and 4 bases at J, with 9 bases in the middle. The V gene's germline CDR1 is SGHRS and CDR2 YFSETQ. The CDR3 sequence is 12 residues long. CDR3 in DNA: TGCGCCAGCAGACCCGGGGGCTATGGCTACACCTTC. Translation gives CASRPGGYGYTF.

This clone was observed a handful of times. The chain combines TRBV6-1 with TRBJ2-3; 14 bases match TRBD2. The CDR3 covers 17 residues. Germline assignment: CDR1 MNHNS and CDR2 SASEGT. The ends lost 6 bases at V and 1 base at J; junction bases unmatched: 6. CDR3 region: CASRESGLAGGTDTQYF. In DNA form, the CDR3 reads TGTGCCAGCAGGGAATCGGGACTAGCGGGGGGCACAGATACGCAGTATTTT.

The sample holds one count of this clone. This rearrangement joins TRBV19 to TRBJ1-2; the D is unclear. V shed 5 bases and J shed 1 base, with 14 bases lying between them. Germline CDR1 and CDR2: LNHDA and SQIVND (reference sequence). CDR3 length: 15 amino acids. The CDR3 DNA sequence: TGTGCCAGTAGTTTGGCGGGTCGGAGTAACTATGGCTACACCTTC. This gives the protein CASSLAGRSNYGYTF.

The chain couples TRBV5-6 to TRBJ1-1; maybe TRBD1 (5 bases). V lost 1 base to trimming and J lost 0 bases, with 13 bases between them. The CDR3 spans 16 residues. Germline values: CDR1 SGHDT, CDR2 YYEEEE. This CDR3 reads CASSLSQGRLNTEAFF. The CDR3 nucleotides read TGTGCCAGCAGCTTGTCTCAGGGCCGATTGAACACTGAAGCTTTCTTT.

This clone showed up many times. This chain joins TRBV2 and TRBJ2-7; 10 bases match TRBD2. Germline assignment: CDR1 SNHLY and CDR2 FYNNEI. After removal of 4 bases from V and 4 bases from J, the junction contained 7 bases not matched to a gene. This CDR3 is 15 amino acids long. The CDR3 nucleotides read TGTGCCAGCAGTGCGTCTAGCGGGGGTTCATACGAGCAGTACTTC. This translates into CASSASSGGSYEQYF.

The table lists this clone with a count of one. V and J are TRBV11-1 and TRBJ2-7; TRBD1 aligns across 9 bases. The CDR3 extends over 16 amino acids. The trim removed 5 bases at V and 6 bases at J, leaving 14 bases unmatched. Looked up from germline, CDR1 is SGHAT and CDR2 is FQDESV (reference sequence). The DNA of the CDR3 is TGTGCCAGCAGCCCCTCCGGGACAGGGTTAACCCTCGAGCAGTACTTC. Amino acids: CASSPSGTGLTLEQYF. The variable domain in full, with the rest retrieved from reference TRBV11-1 and TRBJ2-7, is EAEVAQSPRYKITEKSQAVAFWCDPISGHATLYWYRQILGQGPELLVQFQDESVVDDSQLPKDRFSAERLKGVDSTLKIQPAELGDSAMYLCASSPSGTGLTLEQYFGPGTRLTVT.

The rearrangement joins TRBV7-5 to TRBJ2-2; the table's D call, TRBD1, has no DNA check behind it. TRBV7-5 is a pseudogene segment. The CDR3 is 17 residues long. For the CDR3, the DNA is TGTGCCAGAAGCAGTAGAAGGGCAGGGCCCTTGATCGGGGAGCTGTTTTTT. It translates to CARSSRRAGPLIGELFF.

Many counts were recorded for this clone. V gene TRBV4-1 combines with J gene TRBJ2-7, with D perhaps matching TRBD1 (5 bases). The CDR3 contains 13 residues. Germline values: CDR1 MGHRA, CDR2 YSYEKL. Trimming cost V 3 bases and J 6 bases, with 12 bases left between them. The CDR3 DNA sequence: TGCGCCAGCAGCCATTATCAGGGCGCCGAGCAGTACTTC. Encoded protein: CASSHYQGAEQYF.

This chain connects TRBV19 to TRBJ1-1; 7 bases map to TRBD1. CDR3 length: 14 residues. Germline V gene lookup returns CDR1 LNHDA and CDR2 SQIVND (reference sequence). After removal of 6 bases from V and 4 bases from J, the junction contained 8 bases not matched to a gene. The CDR3 loop reads CASRHPTGFTEAFF. CDR3 nucleotides: TGTGCCAGTAGGCACCCGACAGGGTTCACTGAAGCTTTCTTT. The full variable domain, with the rest looked up from reference TRBV19 and TRBJ1-1, is DGGITQSPKYLFRKEGQNVTLSCEQNLNHDAMYWYRQDPGQGLRLIYYSQIVNDFQKGDIAEGYSVSREKKESFPLTVTSAQKNPTAFYLCASRHPTGFTEAFFGQGTRLTVV.

This clone is a singleton in its sample. V and J are TRBV10-2 and TRBJ2-7, with 14 positions matching TRBD2. This CDR3 spans 13 amino acids. From germline, CDR1 is WSHSY and CDR2 SAAADI. The J segment lost 3 bases and the V segment lost 8 bases, leaving 0 bases of the junction unmatched. The CDR3 DNA sequence: TGCGCCAGCGGGACTAGCGGGGGCTACGAGCAGTACTTC. Its protein is CASGTSGGYEQYF.

The chain combines TRBV29-1 with TRBJ1-2; 12 bases are shared with TRBD1. Per the germline V gene, CDR1 is SQVTM and CDR2 is ANQGSEA. The CDR3 has 13 residues. V dropped 8 bases and J dropped 3; count of bases not matched to a gene: 4. CDR3 residues: CSTGQGADYGYTF. CDR3 nucleotide sequence: TGCAGCACGGGACAGGGGGCGGACTATGGCTACACCTTC.

The J gene is TRBJ1-5, the V gene TRBV30; tentative D call: TRBD1 (5 bases). CDR1 is GTSNPN, CDR2 SVGIG, per germline (reference sequence). Trimming removed 0 bases at V and 2 bases at J, with 14 bases between. The CDR3 totals 16 residues. The chain's CDR3 is CAWSVGAGWGNQPQHF. The CDR3 DNA reads as TGTGCCTGGAGTGTAGGGGCAGGTTGGGGCAATCAGCCCCAGCATTTT. Drawing the rest from reference TRBV30 and TRBJ1-5, the complete variable domain is SQTIHQWPATLVQPVGSPLSLECTVEGTSNPNLYWYRQAAGRGLQLLFYSVGIGQISSEVPQNLSASRPQDRQFILSSKKLLLSDSGFYLCAWSVGAGWGNQPQHFGDGTRLSIL.

This clone was recorded only once. J is TRBJ2-2 and V is TRBV5-1, with TRBD2 matching over 14 bases. CDR3 length equals 18 residues. Trimming took 4 bases from V and 5 from J; bases not matched to a gene: 10. CDR1 is SGHRS and CDR2 is YFSETQ in the germline V gene. CDR3 loop: CASSPGLAGGSGTGELFF. Written as DNA, the CDR3 is TGCGCCAGCAGCCCCGGACTAGCGGGGGGATCGGGAACCGGGGAGCTGTTTTTT.